The source of this T cell receptor beta chain is a study of OX40 agonist ivuxolimab in advanced cancers. Concerning the study at large: The costimulatory receptor OX40 (CD134) was targeted by ivuxolimab, a fully human IgG2 agonistic monoclonal antibody. Peripheral TCRbeta sequencing was intended to test whether TCR sequence diversity was altered and clonal T-cell expansion was caused by ivuxolimab. Intravenous ivuxolimab was administered to patients every 2 weeks at six dose levels: 0.01, 0.1, 0.3, 1.5, 3 and 10 mg/kg. Of the roughly 52 patients in dose escalation, some 19 had hepatocellular carcinoma, some 15 had melanoma, 9 had renal cell carcinoma and 9 had head and neck cancer. Patients were allowed to have had prior anti-PD-1, anti-PD-L1 or anti-CTLA-4 therapy, and around 40% of the dose-escalation patients had previously received checkpoint inhibitors. The monotherapy dose-escalation portion (N ≈ 50 patients) of the phase I ivuxolimab trial is reported in the paper. Three dose-escalation patients achieved partial responses, one with hepatocellular carcinoma and two with cutaneous melanoma. A male proportion of around 83% and a mean age of 60 years, ranging from 23 to 79, were recorded for the dose-escalation cohort.

Broader findings and caveats from the paper: At doses from 0.1 to 3.0 mg/kg, clonal expansion was seen in both CD4+ and CD8+ blood T cells between baseline and week 6. In partial responders in the 0.1-3.0 mg/kg groups, normalized peripheral clonal expansion was found to be among the lowest, especially among CD8+ T cells. After ivuxolimab, expanded clones were on average more numerous among CD8+ T cells than among CD4+ T cells. Low levels of normalized T-cell clonal expansion were also shown by some nonresponding patients. The antigen specificity of the clonally expanded peripheral T cells was not determined.

To sequence the TCRbeta CDR3 region, genomic DNA was isolated from the sorted cells. TCRbeta CDR3 regions were sequenced using the immunoSEQ Assay. Imported from immuneACCESS, the table was reduced by TCRdb to in-frame sequences with V and J called. These copies leave out some clones; in studies compared against another copy, an unresolved V gene accounts for under half, and the cause of the remainder is not known. This sample is represented by approximately 52,000 clones; roughly 80% of them were singletons. The ten top clones hold under 5% of the sample. The trial excluded patients who had a history of autoimmune disease or were on systemic immunosuppression. Peripheral blood for TCR sequencing was collected from all dose cohorts at baseline, on cycle 4 day 1, and on cycle 7 day 1. The samples were taken from a phase I, first-in-human, multicenter, open-label dose-escalation trial of ivuxolimab. Adults with locally advanced or metastatic melanoma, renal cell, hepatocellular, or head and neck squamous cell carcinoma were enrolled in the trial. Before TCR sequencing, CD4+ T cells and CD8+ T cells from peripheral blood were sorted into separate populations.

CDR1 and CDR2, looked up from the germline V gene, are SGHTS and YDEGEE. Including the terminal cysteine and phenylalanine, the CDR3 comprises 15 residues. Of all the DNA, just the CDR3 is kept, 45 bases in frame from base 1. The junction shows trimming of 2 bases on V and 4 bases on J, plus 13 bases between the germline ends. Of note for this clone: The antigen it binds to is not known. Qualities for individual bases were not recorded, and no much larger clone is one base off.

This clonotype was sampled from an adult with an advanced solid tumor such as melanoma, head and neck, liver or kidney cancer. Sequencing was performed on CD4+ or CD8+ T cells sorted from blood, taken in a trial of the OX40 agonist ivuxolimab. This receptor chain uses TRBV5-8 and TRBJ1-5, with the D gene uncertain. The base sequence is TGTGCCAGCAGCTTACCGGGAGCAAAGAATCAGCCCCAGCATTTT. Its protein is CASSLPGAKNQPQHF.